The clone carrying this T cell receptor beta chain was picked up many times. The data originate from a study of CD8 T cells in ankylosing spondylitis. Each CDR3 protein gets one entry after TCRdb re-called the 5' RACE reads with MiXCR. The repertoire holds over 75,000 distinct CDR3 sequences, with roughly 9.6% as singletons. V was shortened by 4 bases and J by 11 bases, with 18 bases between the two germline ends. The CDR3 spans 13 residues. The receptor was derived from a male donor with ankylosing spondylitis or in good health (not recorded which). Sequenced input: blood, either unsorted or a sorted T cell fraction (not recorded which). This chain connects TRBV12-3 or TRBV12-4 to TRBJ2-7; TRBD1 might be the D (6 bases). The CDR3 DNA reads as TGTGCCAGCAGTTCCGCACCCGACAGGCCAAAGTACTTC. It yields the protein CASSSAPDRPKYF.